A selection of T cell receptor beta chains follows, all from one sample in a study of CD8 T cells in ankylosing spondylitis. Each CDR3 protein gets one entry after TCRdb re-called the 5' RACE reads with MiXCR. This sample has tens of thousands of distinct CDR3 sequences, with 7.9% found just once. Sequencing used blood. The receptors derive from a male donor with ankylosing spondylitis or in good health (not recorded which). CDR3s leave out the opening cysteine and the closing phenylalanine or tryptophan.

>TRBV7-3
ASSLRGPFYNSPLH
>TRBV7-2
ASSPDPGETQY
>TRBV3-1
ASSYNIGTSGRYETQY
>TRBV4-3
ASSQDRGQGPPYEQY
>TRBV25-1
ASSEPVNTEAF
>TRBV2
ASSDRKTEAF
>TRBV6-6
ASSTRQNGADTEAF
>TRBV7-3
ASSLTAGRNSPLH
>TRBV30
AWSITSGGYNEQF
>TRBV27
ASSSTGGKWYEQY
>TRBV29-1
SVAGIFANTGELF
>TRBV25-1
ASSEYGSGLVFQETQY
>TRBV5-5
ASSFRGPGDTQY
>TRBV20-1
SARDGHAAF
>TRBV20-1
SARVGTTGELF
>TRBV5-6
ASRADNWDLGQTQY
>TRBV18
ASSPTTGSTGELF
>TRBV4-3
ASSPGGYGYT
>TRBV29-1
SAALTSGRTGAGELF
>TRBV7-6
ASSLSGGASGELF
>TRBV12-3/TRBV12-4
ASSLSGGSTDTQY
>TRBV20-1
SAGGQILAKNIQY
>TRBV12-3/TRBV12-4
ASRSTYEQY
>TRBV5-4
ASSTRESGELF
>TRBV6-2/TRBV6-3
ASSMGQGVSNEQF
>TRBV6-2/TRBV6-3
ASSPVGEQY